This T cell receptor beta chain was captured in a study of CD8 T cells in ankylosing spondylitis (dated by TCRdb to about 2017). Turning to the overall study: To find TCR variants linked to disease, the study profiled T cell receptor beta repertoires in ankylosing spondylitis patients and healthy donors. Peripheral blood samples were taken, and synovial fluid was additionally collected from ankylosing spondylitis patients. In total, the full study cohort was made up of roughly 110 healthy donors and 25 ankylosing spondylitis patients. What the work shows at the level of the full study, not this receptor alone: Some motif variants had previously been reported in the synovial fluid and blood of reactive arthritis patients, which suggests shared mechanisms of disease initiation. A TCR beta motif made up of eight highly homologous amino acid variants appeared to be characteristic of blood from ankylosing spondylitis patients. The disease-linked clones had a CD8+ phenotype and were found at relatively low frequencies in peripheral blood. Significant enrichment of the disease-linked clones was reported in matched synovial fluid samples from ankylosing spondylitis patients.

As concerns this clonotype: Its antigen target is currently unknown. Per-base quality was not reported, and no clone a single base away is much larger than it.

For sequencing, an Illumina HiSeq 2500 was employed. Quantitative 5'-RACE with molecular barcodes was the method used to prepare the TCR beta libraries. The original methods were these. To identify disease-linked TCR variants, a new computational method was used, one built on a probabilistic model of VDJ rearrangement. Through fastp at Q25 and MiXCR, TCRdb rebuilt clones from the public reads, retaining in-frame beta chains. CDR3 protein sequences are deduplicated, and each keeps its most common genes and DNA. TCRdb's processing, not the authors', yielded these V and J calls. In this sample the table shows roughly 190,000 distinct CDR3 sequences, roughly 13% of which occur a single time. The biggest ten clones account for approximately 15% of the sample. The sequenced material came from blood, either unsorted or a sorted T cell fraction (not recorded which). This sequence was found in a male donor with ankylosing spondylitis or in good health (not recorded which).

The sequence in DNA is TGCGCCAGCAGCCGGGGACAGGGGGACAATGAGCAGTTCTTC. It specifies CASSRGQGDNEQFF. The chain employs TRBV4-1 and TRBJ2-1; 11 junctional bases match TRBD1. CDR1 is given as MGHRA and CDR2 as YSYEKL, both from the germline V gene. The V end gives up 4 bases and the J end 5 bases, leaving 1 base in the junction not matched to a gene. From its cysteine to its phenylalanine, the CDR3 spans 14 amino acids. Only the CDR3 portion is preserved as DNA: 42 bases, with reading frame beginning at the first base.